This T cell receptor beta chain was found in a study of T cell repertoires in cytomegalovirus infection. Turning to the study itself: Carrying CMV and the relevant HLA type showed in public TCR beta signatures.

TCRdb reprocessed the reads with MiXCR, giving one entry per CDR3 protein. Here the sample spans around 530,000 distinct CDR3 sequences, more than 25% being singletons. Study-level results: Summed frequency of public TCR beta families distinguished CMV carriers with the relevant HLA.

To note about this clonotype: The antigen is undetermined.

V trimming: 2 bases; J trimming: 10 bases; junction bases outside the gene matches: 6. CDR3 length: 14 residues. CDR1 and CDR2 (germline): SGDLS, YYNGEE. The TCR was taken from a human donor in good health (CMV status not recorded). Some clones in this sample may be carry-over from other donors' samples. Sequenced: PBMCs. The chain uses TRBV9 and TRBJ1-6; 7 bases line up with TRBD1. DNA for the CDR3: TGTGCCAGCAGCGTTCCAGGGGGTAGGTCACCCCTCCACTTT. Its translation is CASSVPGGRSPLHF.